The entry that follows covers one T cell receptor beta chain sequence. Authors' analysis steps: Estimates of nucleated cell counts were drawn from the amplification of reference gene primers. TCRdb's copy holds only in-frame clones and misses some; the assay was immunoSEQ multiplex PCR. From that table come the V and J calls and clone size; the DNA was used to work out D and trimming. The sample shows 400,000 or so clones, about 89% of them seen only once. These data originate in a study of blood T cell repertoires in COVID-19. About the study: The origin of the acute and convalescent COVID-19 samples was the United States, Italy and Spain. PBMCs, B-cell-depleted T cells, or T cells were the source of the cDNA or gDNA that made up the material.

V was shortened by 0 bases and J by 9 bases, with 12 bases between the two germline ends. Germline loops: CDR1 SGHRS, CDR2 YFSETQ. The CDR3 consists of 13 residues. Enrolled during active infection, Seattle patients were then followed longitudinally. The chain carries TRBV5-1 and TRBJ1-2; D gene unclear. The receptor comes from a woman aged 40 to 50 with COVID-19, enrolled during active disease. The sequencing input was peripheral blood. CDR3 sequence: CASSLESLGSYTF. As DNA, the CDR3 is TGCGCCAGCAGCTTGGAATCGCTCGGGAGCTACACCTTC. Full variable domain (outside the CDR3, taken from reference TRBV5-1 and TRBJ1-2): KAGVTQTPRYLIKTRGQQVTLSCSPISGHRSVSWYQQTPGQGLQFLFEYFSETQRNKGNFPGRFSGRQFSNSRSEMNVSTLELGDSALYLCASSLESLGSYTFGSGTRLTVV.